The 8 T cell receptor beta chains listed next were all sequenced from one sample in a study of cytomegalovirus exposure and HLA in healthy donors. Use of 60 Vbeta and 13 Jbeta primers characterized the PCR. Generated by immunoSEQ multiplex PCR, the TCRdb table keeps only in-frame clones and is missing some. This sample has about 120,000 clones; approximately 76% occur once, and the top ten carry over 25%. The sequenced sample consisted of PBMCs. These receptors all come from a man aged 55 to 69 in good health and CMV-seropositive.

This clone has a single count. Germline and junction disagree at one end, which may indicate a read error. As DNA, the CDR3 is TGTGCCAGCAGCTTACTCGTCATGCCCTCTGGGGCCAACGGCCTGACTTTC. It is translated as CASSLLVMPSGANGLTF. This sequence joins TRBV7-8 and TRBJ2-6; TRBD1 might be the D (5 bases). CDR1 and CDR2 (germline): SGHVS, FQNEAQ. CDR3 length equals 17 residues.

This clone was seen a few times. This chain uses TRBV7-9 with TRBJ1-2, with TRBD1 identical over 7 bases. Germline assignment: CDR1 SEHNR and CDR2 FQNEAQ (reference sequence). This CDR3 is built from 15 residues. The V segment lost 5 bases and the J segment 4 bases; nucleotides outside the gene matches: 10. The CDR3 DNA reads TGTGCCAGCAGCCTCGGGGCGACAGGGTTCTATGGCTACACCTTC. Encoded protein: CASSLGATGFYGYTF.

The CDR3 reads CASSGGSGGYNEQFF. CDR3 bases: TGTGCCAGCAGTGGCGGTAGCGGGGGGTACAATGAGCAGTTCTTC. V gene TRBV2 combines with J gene TRBJ2-1; TRBD2 aligns across 10 bases. Trimming removed 4 bases from V and 4 bases from J; junction bases left unmatched: 4. CDR1 is SNHLY and CDR2 is FYNNEI in the germline V gene. The CDR3 sequence is 15 residues long.

The CDR3 is CASGWRGYGYTF. CDR3 DNA sequence: TGTGCCAGCGGGTGGAGGGGCTATGGCTACACCTTC. This chain links TRBV6-1 with TRBJ1-2, with a possible D match to TRBD1 (5 bases). Germline V CDR1 and CDR2: MNHNS, SASEGT. CDR3 length: 12 amino acids. Trimming removed 8 bases from V and 4 bases from J, with 11 bases in between.

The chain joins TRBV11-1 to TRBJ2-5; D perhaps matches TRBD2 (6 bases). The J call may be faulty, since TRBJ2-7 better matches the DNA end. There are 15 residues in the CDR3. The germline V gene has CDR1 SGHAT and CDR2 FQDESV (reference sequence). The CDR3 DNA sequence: TGTGCCAGCAGCTACGGGACTTCCCTCTCCTACGAGCAGTACTTC. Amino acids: CASSYGTSLSYEQYF.

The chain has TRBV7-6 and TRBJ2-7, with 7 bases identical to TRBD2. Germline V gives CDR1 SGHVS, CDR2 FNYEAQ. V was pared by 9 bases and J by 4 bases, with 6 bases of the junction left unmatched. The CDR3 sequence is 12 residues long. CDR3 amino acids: CASGRAGYEQYF. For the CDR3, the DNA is TGTGCCAGTGGGAGGGCCGGTTACGAGCAGTACTTC.

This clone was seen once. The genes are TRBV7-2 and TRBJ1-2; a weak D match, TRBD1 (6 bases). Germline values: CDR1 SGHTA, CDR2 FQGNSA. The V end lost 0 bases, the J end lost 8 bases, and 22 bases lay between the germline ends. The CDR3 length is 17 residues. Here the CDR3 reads CASSLAGRVGGAGGYTF. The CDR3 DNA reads TGTGCCAGCAGCTTAGCGGGGAGGGTTGGGGGCGCGGGCGGCTACACCTTC.

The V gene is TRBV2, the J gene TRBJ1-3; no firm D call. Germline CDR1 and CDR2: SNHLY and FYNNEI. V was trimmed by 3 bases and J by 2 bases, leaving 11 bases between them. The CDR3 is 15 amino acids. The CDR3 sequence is CASSESGYPGNTIYF. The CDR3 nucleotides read TGTGCCAGCAGTGAGTCGGGGTATCCTGGAAACACCATATATTTT. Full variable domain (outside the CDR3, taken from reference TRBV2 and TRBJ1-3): EPEVTQTPSHQVTQMGQEVILRCVPISNHLYFYWYRQILGQKVEFLVSFYNNEISEKSEIFDDQFSVERPDGSNFTLKIRSTKLEDSAMYFCASSESGYPGNTIYFGEGSWLTVV.